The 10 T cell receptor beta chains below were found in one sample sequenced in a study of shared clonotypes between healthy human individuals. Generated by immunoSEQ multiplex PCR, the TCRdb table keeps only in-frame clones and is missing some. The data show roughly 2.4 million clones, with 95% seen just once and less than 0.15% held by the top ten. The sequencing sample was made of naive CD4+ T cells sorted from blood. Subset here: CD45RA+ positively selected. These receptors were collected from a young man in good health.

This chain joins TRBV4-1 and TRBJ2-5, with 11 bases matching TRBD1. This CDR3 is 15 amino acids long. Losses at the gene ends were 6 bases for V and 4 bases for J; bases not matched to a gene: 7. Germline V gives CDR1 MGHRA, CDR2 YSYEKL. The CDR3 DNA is TGCGCCAGCAGGAGTACCGGGACAGGGGGAGAGACCCAGTACTTC. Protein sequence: CASRSTGTGGETQYF.

Written as DNA, the CDR3 is TGTGCCAGCAGCTTCTTAGCACCCCCGCGGGAAAAACTGTTTTTT. The encoded protein is CASSFLAPPREKLFF. The J gene is TRBJ1-4, the V gene TRBV5-8; no reliable D call. The germline V and J ends were trimmed by 2 bases and 8 bases, with 16 bases remaining between them. The V gene's germline CDR1 is SGHTS and CDR2 YDEGEE. The CDR3 has 15 amino acids.

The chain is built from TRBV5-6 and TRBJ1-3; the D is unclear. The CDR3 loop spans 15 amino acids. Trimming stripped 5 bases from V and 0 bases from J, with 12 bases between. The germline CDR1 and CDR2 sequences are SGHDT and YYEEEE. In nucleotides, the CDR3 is TGTGCCAGCAGTTTCGGATCCAGCTCTGGAAACACCATATATTTT. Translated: CASSFGSSSGNTIYF. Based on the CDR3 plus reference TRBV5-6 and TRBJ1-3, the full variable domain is DAGVTQSPTHLIKTRGQQVTLRCSPKSGHDTVSWYQQALGQGPQFIFQYYEEEERQRGNFPDRFSGHQFPNYSSELNVNALLLGDSALYLCASSFGSSSGNTIYFGEGSWLTVV.

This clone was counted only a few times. CDR3 nucleotide sequence: TGTGCCAGCTACGGGTACGGGGCTGAAGCTTTCTTT. It specifies CASYGYGAEAFF. The J gene is TRBJ1-1, the V gene TRBV28; D gene ambiguous. CDR3 length: 12 amino acids. Trimming took off 8 bases at V and 6 bases at J, with 13 bases between the two ends. Per germline, CDR1 MDHEN and CDR2 SYDVKM.

The chain's CDR3 is CASSPRGAGGISYNEQFF. CDR3 DNA sequence: TGTGCCAGCAGCCCTCGTGGAGCGGGAGGTATCTCCTACAATGAGCAGTTCTTC. This sequence joins TRBV9 and TRBJ2-1; 9 nucleotides align to TRBD2. After removal of 4 bases from V and 0 bases from J, the junction contained 11 bases not matched to a gene. Germline V gene data show CDR1 as SGDLS and CDR2 as YYNGEE. This CDR3 contains 18 residues.

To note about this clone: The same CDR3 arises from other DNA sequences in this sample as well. The CDR3 is CASSAAGGTDTQYF. As DNA, the CDR3 is TGTGCCAGCAGTGCAGCGGGGGGAACAGATACGCAGTATTTT. The V call is TRBV6-1, the J call TRBJ2-3; 9 nucleotides line up with TRBD2. Per the germline V gene, CDR1 is MNHNS and CDR2 is SASEGT. CDR3 size: 14 residues. V was pared by 4 bases and J by 3 bases, with 2 bases of the junction left unmatched.

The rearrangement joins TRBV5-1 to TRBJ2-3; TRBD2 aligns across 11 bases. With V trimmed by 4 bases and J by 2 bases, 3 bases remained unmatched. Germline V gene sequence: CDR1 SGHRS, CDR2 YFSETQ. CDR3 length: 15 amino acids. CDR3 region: CASSRTSGFTDTQYF. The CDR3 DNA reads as TGCGCCAGCAGCCGGACTAGCGGGTTCACAGATACGCAGTATTTT.

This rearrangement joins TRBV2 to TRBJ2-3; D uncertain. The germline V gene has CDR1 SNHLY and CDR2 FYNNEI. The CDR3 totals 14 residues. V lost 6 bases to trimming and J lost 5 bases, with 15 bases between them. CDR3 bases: TGTGCCAGCAGAAAAAGAGTTTTCGGAGATACGCAGTATTTT. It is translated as CASRKRVFGDTQYF.

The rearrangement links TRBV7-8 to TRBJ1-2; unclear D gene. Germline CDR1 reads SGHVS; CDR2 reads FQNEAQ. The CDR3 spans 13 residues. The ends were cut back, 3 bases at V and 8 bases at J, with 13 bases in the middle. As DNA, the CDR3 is TGTGCCAGCAGCTTTGGAATGAAGGAAGGCTACACCTTC. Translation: CASSFGMKEGYTF.

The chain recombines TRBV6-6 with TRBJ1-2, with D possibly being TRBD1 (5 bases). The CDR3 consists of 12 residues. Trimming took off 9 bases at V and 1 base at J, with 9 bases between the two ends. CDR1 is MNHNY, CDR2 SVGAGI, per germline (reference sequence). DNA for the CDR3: TGTGCCAGTCAACAGGATAACTATGGCTACACCTTC. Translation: CASQQDNYGYTF.